This TCR beta chain was sequenced during a study of OX40 agonist ivuxolimab in advanced cancers. The wider study: Ivuxolimab, which patients received intravenously every 2 weeks, was dosed at 0.01 to 10 mg/kg. General observations from the study: Some of the lowest clonal expansion was seen in partial responders at 0.1-3.0 mg/kg. Expanded peripheral T cells had an undetermined antigen specificity.

A note on this clone: Its antigen remains unidentified. The junction shows a germline mismatch at one end, possibly a read error.

The CDR3 is 17 amino acids. Per the germline V gene, CDR1 is SGHDT and CDR2 is YYEEEE. Autoimmune disease history or systemic immunosuppression disqualified patients. Assay: immunoSEQ multiplex PCR; the TCRdb copy retains only in-frame clones and omits some. Seen here are more than 85,000 clones, 70% to 90% observed once, and the top ten hold 0.45% to 0.55%. The J gene is TRBJ2-1, the V gene TRBV5-6; 8 nucleotides match TRBD2. The receptor was isolated from an adult with an advanced solid tumor such as melanoma, head and neck, liver or kidney cancer. The source was CD4+ or CD8+ T cells sorted from blood, collected in a trial of the OX40 agonist ivuxolimab. The CDR3: CASSLGPPSGPVIGRIF. CDR3 bases: TGTGCCAGCAGCTTGGGCCCGCCTAGCGGGCCCGTGATAGGGAGGATCTTC.